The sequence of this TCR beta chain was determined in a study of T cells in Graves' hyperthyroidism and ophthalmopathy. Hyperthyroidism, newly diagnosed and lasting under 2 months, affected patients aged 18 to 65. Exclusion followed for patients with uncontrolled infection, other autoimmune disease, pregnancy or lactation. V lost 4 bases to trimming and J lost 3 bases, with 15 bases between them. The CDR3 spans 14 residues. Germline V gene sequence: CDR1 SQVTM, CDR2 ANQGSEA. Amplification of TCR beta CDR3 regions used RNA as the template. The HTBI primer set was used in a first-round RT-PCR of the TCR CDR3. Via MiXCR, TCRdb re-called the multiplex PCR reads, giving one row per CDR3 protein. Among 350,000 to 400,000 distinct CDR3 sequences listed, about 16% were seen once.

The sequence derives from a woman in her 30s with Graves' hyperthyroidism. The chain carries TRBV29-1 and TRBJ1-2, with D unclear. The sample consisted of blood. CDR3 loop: CSVGPRLSDYGYTF. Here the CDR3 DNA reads TGCAGCGTTGGTCCCAGACTCAGTGACTATGGCTACACCTTC.